The present entry profiles one T cell receptor beta chain with its context. Its antigen is still unknown. Sequenced with the Oncomine TCR Beta short-read assay was DNA taken from cultured CD4+ T cells. TCRdb reprocessed the PCR reads with MiXCR, giving one entry per CDR3 protein. The sample has more than 15,000 distinct CDR3 sequences, around 48% seen once. These data come from a study of vaccination and CD4 T cells after COVID-19. This sample's time point: late sampling 161 to 241 days after vaccination in a few convalescent patients. Treatment of the sample: roughly ten-day PBMC culture with coronavirus spike peptide pools or control peptides (ViraFEST assay). The CDR3 runs 15 residues. The V segment lost 4 bases and the J segment 5 bases; nucleotides outside the gene matches: 5. Looked up from germline, CDR1 is SGHTA and CDR2 is FQGNSA.

V is TRBV7-2 and J is TRBJ2-1; TRBD2 agrees at 10 bases. Source: CD4+ T cells from blood, cultured in vitro, taken about 7 months after SARS-CoV-2 vaccination. The sequence was collected from a human donor who had recovered from COVID-19. CDR3 region: CASSSVAGGHNEQFF. The DNA of the CDR3 is TGTGCCAGCAGCTCCGTAGCGGGGGGTCACAATGAGCAGTTCTTC.